This TCR beta chain was documented in a study of chemoradiotherapy in HPV16-positive cancers. Study observations and caveats: Functional assays defining HPV-specific T cells used only two HPV16-positive patients.

CDR1 is MDHEN and CDR2 is SYDVKM in the germline V gene. V lost 4 bases and J 8 bases, leaving 14 bases between the germline ends. CDR3 length equals 14 residues. About this clone itself: No antigen is known for it.

Clones were sequenced by immunoSEQ multiplex PCR, and TCRdb holds only the in-frame ones, with some missing. The sample holds approximately 12,000 clones, roughly 90% seen once. This sequence joins TRBV28 and TRBJ1-4, with a tentative D call TRBD1 (6 bases). The origin of this receptor is a human donor with HPV-associated anogenital cancer. Source: blood, taken from a patient who underwent chemoradiotherapy. The CDR3 protein is CASSSTGLGEKLFF. CDR3 DNA: TGTGCCAGCAGTTCCACAGGGCTTGGCGAAAAACTGTTTTTT.